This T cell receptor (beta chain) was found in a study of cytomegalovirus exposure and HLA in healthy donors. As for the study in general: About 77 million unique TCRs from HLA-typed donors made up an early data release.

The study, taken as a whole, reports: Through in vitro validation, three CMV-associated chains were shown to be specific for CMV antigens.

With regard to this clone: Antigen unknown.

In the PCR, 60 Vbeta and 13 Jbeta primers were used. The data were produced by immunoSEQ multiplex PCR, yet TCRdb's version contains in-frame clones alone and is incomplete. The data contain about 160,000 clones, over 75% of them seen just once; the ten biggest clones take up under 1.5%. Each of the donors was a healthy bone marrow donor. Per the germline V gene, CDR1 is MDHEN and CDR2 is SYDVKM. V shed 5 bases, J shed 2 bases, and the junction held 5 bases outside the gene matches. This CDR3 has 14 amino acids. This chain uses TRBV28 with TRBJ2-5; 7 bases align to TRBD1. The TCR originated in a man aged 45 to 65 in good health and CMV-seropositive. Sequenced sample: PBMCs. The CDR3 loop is CASSRTGQQETQYF. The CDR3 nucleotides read TGTGCCAGCAGTCGGACAGGACAGCAAGAGACCCAGTACTTC.